What follows are 18 T cell receptor beta chains derived from one specimen sequenced in a study of T cells in women clearing cervical HPV infection. Some clones are missing from TCRdb's copy, which holds only in-frame ones; the method was immunoSEQ multiplex PCR. This table holds fewer than 35,000 clones. Sequenced material: blood buffy coat. These receptors originate from a woman aged 18 to 75 with a cervical HPV16 infection that either progressed to CIN3+ or cleared (not recorded which).

Turning to this clone: The CDR3 end falls 3 residues outside the read, so it is completed with the germline J gene. J is TRBJ2-3 and V is TRBV20-1, with 10 bases fitting TRBD2. V shed 6 bases, J shed 4 bases, and the junction held 10 bases outside the gene matches. Germline lookup yields CDR1 DFQATT and CDR2 SNEGSKA (reference sequence). The CDR3 is 15 residues long. The CDR3 protein is CSARRSGGGADTQYF. The part of the CDR3 DNA that was read is TGCAGTGCGAGACGAAGCGGGGGGGGAGCAGATACG.

CDR3 DNA (partial): TGTGCCAGCAGTCCCTTCGGGGGACAGGGCTACAATGAG. It is translated as CASSPFGGQGYNE. The full CDR3 reads CASSPFGGQGYNEQFF. The chain combines TRBV2 with TRBJ2-1, with 9 positions matching TRBD1. Read coverage stops 3 residues before the CDR3 terminus; the germline J gene supplies the remainder. This CDR3 has 16 residues. J gave up 3 bases and V 5 bases, and 8 bases lay outside the gene matches. In germline, CDR1 is SNHLY, CDR2 FYNNEI. Supplemented by reference TRBV2 and TRBJ2-1, the full variable domain reads EPEVTQTPSHQVTQMGQEVILRCVPISNHLYFYWYRQILGQKVEFLVSFYNNEISEKSEIFDDQFSVERPDGSNFTLKIRSTKLEDSAMYFCASSPFGGQGYNEQFFGPGTRLTVL.

CDR3 sequence: CAWSGGQGASSGANVLTF. The sequenced CDR3 bases are TGTGCCTGGAGCGGAGGGCAGGGGGCATCGTCGGGGGCCAACGTC. The chain employs TRBV30 and TRBJ2-6, with TRBD1 identical over 8 bases. The read stops 3 residues short of the end of the CDR3; the missing end is completed from the germline J gene. In germline, CDR1 is GTSNPN, CDR2 SVGIG (reference sequence). This CDR3 contains 18 residues. The junction had 14 bases not matched to a gene; V was cut back by 3 bases and J by 4 bases. The whole variable domain, remainder taken from reference TRBV30 and TRBJ2-6, is SQTIHQWPATLVQPVGSPLSLECTVEGTSNPNLYWYRQAAGRGLQLLFYSVGIGQISSEVPQNLSASRPQDRQFILSSKKLLLSDSGFYLCAWSGGQGASSGANVLTFGAGSRLTVL.

Note on this clone: From the germline J gene comes the end of the CDR3, since the read stops 3 residues before it. The rearrangement links TRBV19 to TRBJ1-5; no clear D gene. Per germline, CDR1 LNHDA and CDR2 SQIVND (reference sequence). V was clipped by 3 bases and J by 7 bases, with 13 bases between them. The CDR3 runs to 14 residues. CDR3 DNA (partial): TGTGCCAGTAGTATTAGGGTTACGGGGCAGCCC. As protein: CASSIRVTGQP. The whole CDR3 sequence is CASSIRVTGQPQHF.

Points on this clone: The read falls 3 residues short of the CDR3 end, and the missing part is taken from the germline J gene. The gene calls are TRBV2 and TRBJ1-1; 7 positions match TRBD1. Trimming at V came to 8 bases and at J to 5 bases, leaving 14 bases not matched to a gene. CDR1 SNHLY and CDR2 FYNNEI come from the germline V gene. CDR3 length: 15 residues. The covered CDR3 bases are TGTGCCAGCGGACCCTACAGGGGTTTGAGGACTGAA. It specifies CASGPYRGLRTE. From start to end, the CDR3 is CASGPYRGLRTEAFF.

Regarding this clone: The read finishes 3 residues shy of the CDR3 end, and the germline J gene is used to complete it. The chain carries TRBV19 and TRBJ2-3, with 7 bases identical to TRBD2. Germline V CDR1 and CDR2: LNHDA, SQIVND (reference sequence). The J segment lost 0 bases and the V segment lost 5 bases, leaving 2 bases of the junction unmatched. This CDR3 region has 14 residues. CDR3 bases read: TGTGCCAGTAGTCGACTAGCCAGCACAGATACG. It is translated as CASSRLASTDT. The full CDR3 reads CASSRLASTDTQYF.

Note on this clone: The read halts 3 residues ahead of the CDR3 end, with the missing end drawn from the germline J gene. This chain joins TRBV20-1 and TRBJ2-3; D gene uncertain. Germline V gene lookup returns CDR1 DFQATT and CDR2 SNEGSKA (reference sequence). The CDR3 sequence is 13 residues long. The V and J ends lost 7 bases and 3 bases respectively, with 14 bases between them. CDR3 DNA, as far as it was read: TGCAGTGGGGCTGGTCCTCTTACAGATACG. Translating gives CSGAGPLTDT. The full CDR3 sequence reads CSGAGPLTDTQYF.

For this clone: With the read ending 3 residues before the CDR3 end, the germline J gene is used to fill in that end. The chain carries TRBV13 and TRBJ2-7; tentatively, D is TRBD1 (6 bases). The germline CDR1 and CDR2 sequences are PRHDT and FYEKMQ (reference sequence). This CDR3 is built from 16 residues. V lost 4 bases to trimming and J lost 0 bases, with 16 bases between them. CDR3 DNA (partial): TGTGCCAGCAGCTATGCCGTGGGACAAGGCTCCTACGAG. Protein sequence: CASSYAVGQGSYE. The complete CDR3 protein is CASSYAVGQGSYEQYF.

About this clone: With the read ending 3 residues before the CDR3 end, the germline J gene is used to fill in that end. V gene TRBV7-6 combines with J gene TRBJ2-3; the D is unclear. From germline, CDR1 is SGHVS and CDR2 FNYEAQ. This CDR3 region has 13 residues. V shed 4 bases and J shed 4 bases, with 9 bases lying between them. Here the CDR3 reads CASSSPLPDTQYF. CDR3 DNA (partial): TGTGCCAGCAGCTCCCCCCTACCAGATACG. Filled out from reference TRBV7-6 and TRBJ2-3, the complete variable domain reads GAGVSQSPRYKVTKRGQDVALRCDPISGHVSLYWYRQALGQGPEFLTYFNYEAQQDKSGLPNDRFSAERPEGSISTLTIQRTEQRDSAMYRCASSSPLPDTQYFGPGTRLTVL.

Worth noting for this clone: The read terminates 3 residues ahead of where the CDR3 ends, so the germline J gene completes it. The V and J genes are TRBV7-3 and TRBJ1-6; no firm D call. Germline CDR1 SGHTA, CDR2 FQGTGA. V was trimmed by 4 bases and J by 3 bases, leaving 7 bases between them. The CDR3 contains 14 residues. The covered CDR3 bases are TGTGCCAGCAGCTCCGGTTACTATAATTCACCC. It is translated as CASSSGYYNSP. The whole CDR3 sequence reads CASSSGYYNSPLHF.

On this clone itself: The read falls 3 residues short of the CDR3 end, and the missing part is taken from the germline J gene. The chain has TRBV2 and TRBJ1-6; possibly TRBD1 for D (6 bases). In germline, CDR1 is SNHLY, CDR2 FYNNEI. The CDR3 is 14 residues long. V was shortened by 10 bases and J by 8 bases, with 18 bases between the two germline ends. CDR3 DNA, as far as it was read: TGTGCCATGGAACCGGGACACGGAGATTCACCC. Amino acids: CAMEPGHGDSP. The full-length CDR3 reads as CAMEPGHGDSPLHF.

Remarks on this clone: The read is 3 residues too short to cover the CDR3 end, so that end is filled in from the germline J gene. The chain carries TRBV19 and TRBJ2-1, with no clear D. CDR3 size: 13 residues. Germline V gene sequence: CDR1 LNHDA, CDR2 SQIVND (reference sequence). V was pared by 1 base and J by 4 bases, with 5 bases between. This CDR3 is CASSIGAYNEQFF. CDR3 DNA, as far as it was read: TGTGCCAGTAGTATAGGGGCTTACAATGAG.

With respect to this clone: The sequenced fragment ends 3 residues before the CDR3 boundary, so the rest is inferred from the germline J gene. The rearrangement joins TRBV20-1 to TRBJ2-2; 9 nucleotides line up with TRBD2. The CDR3 contains 14 residues. Looked up from germline, CDR1 is DFQATT and CDR2 is SNEGSKA (reference sequence). V gave up 1 base and J gave up 6 bases; unmatched junction bases: 3. The chain's CDR3 is CSARGLAGAGELFF. The covered CDR3 bases are TGCAGTGCTAGAGGGTTAGCGGGAGCCGGGGAG.

The DNA read from the CDR3 is TGTGCCAGTAGTGGACTAGCGGGCCGTTACGAG. This gives the protein CASSGLAGRYE. The CDR3 reads in full as CASSGLAGRYEQYF. The rearrangement joins TRBV19 to TRBJ2-7; 11 bases fit TRBD2. The missing CDR3 end, 3 residues past where the read stops, is filled in from the germline J gene. CDR1 is LNHDA, CDR2 SQIVND, per germline (reference sequence). CDR3 length: 14 residues. The J segment lost 4 bases and the V segment lost 5 bases, leaving 4 bases of the junction unmatched.

With regard to this clone: The observed sequence ends 3 residues before the CDR3 terminus, with the missing tail filled in from the germline J gene. The chain carries TRBV5-5 and TRBJ1-5; possible D gene TRBD1, 5 bases. In germline, CDR1 is SGHKS, CDR2 YYEKEE (reference sequence). The CDR3 covers 15 residues. V dropped 0 bases and J dropped 7 bases, with 14 bases sitting between them. Incomplete CDR3 DNA: TGTGCCAGCAGCTTGGTGGGGCAGGTAGAACAGCCC. Translating it yields CASSLVGQVEQP. From start to end, the CDR3 is CASSLVGQVEQPQHF.

The CDR3 sequence: CASSPRLAGGAYEQYF. The sequenced part of the CDR3 DNA is TGTGCCAGCTCTCCTAGACTAGCGGGAGGGGCCTACGAG. The chain is built from TRBV18 and TRBJ2-7; TRBD2 agrees at 14 bases. Read coverage stops 3 residues before the CDR3 terminus; the germline J gene supplies the remainder. Germline CDR1 KGHSH, CDR2 LQKENI. The junction had 6 bases not matched to a gene; V was cut back by 6 bases and J by 2 bases. The CDR3 runs 16 residues. Combining the CDR3 with reference TRBV18 and TRBJ2-7 gives the whole variable domain NAGVMQNPRHLVRRRGQEARLRCSPMKGHSHVYWYRQLPEEGLKFMVYLQKENIIDESGMPKERFSAEFPKEGPSILRIQQVVRGDSAAYFCASSPRLAGGAYEQYFGPGTRLTVT.

The CDR3 bases that were read are TGTGCCAGCAGCTTGGAATCGGGAGGGGTCCCAGATACG. The encoded protein is CASSLESGGVPDT. The CDR3, in full, reads CASSLESGGVPDTQYF. The rearrangement links TRBV5-4 to TRBJ2-3, with 8 bases matching TRBD2. The read stops 3 residues short of the end of the CDR3; the missing end is completed from the germline J gene. V gave up 0 bases and J gave up 4 bases; unmatched junction bases: 7. This CDR3 spans 16 amino acids. The germline gives CDR1 SGHNT, CDR2 YYREEE (reference sequence).

Regarding this clone: The CDR3 end lies 3 residues beyond the end of the read and is filled in from the germline J gene. V and J are TRBV20-1 and TRBJ2-7, with D possibly TRBD2 on 6 matching bases. Germline V gives CDR1 DFQATT, CDR2 SNEGSKA (reference sequence). Between the trimmed V and J ends, which lost 3 bases and 0 bases, there was a span of 9 bases. The CDR3 runs to 13 residues. The DNA read from the CDR3 is TGCAGTGCTAGGGGGGGAACCTCCTACGAG. Protein sequence: CSARGGTSYE. The entire CDR3 is CSARGGTSYEQYF.